The 17 T cell receptor beta chains below were found in one sample sequenced in a study of T cell clonality in common variable immunodeficiency. The table came from immunoSEQ multiplex PCR; TCRdb's copy has only in-frame clones and leaves some out. This sample carries tens of thousands of clones and no singletons, and around 4.1% goes to the top ten. Input material: peripheral blood mononuclear cells. The receptor set was obtained from a person aged 18 to 75 in good health.

This clone was detected ten times or more. The read ends 3 residues before the CDR3 terminus; that terminus is restored from the germline J gene. The J gene is TRBJ1-1, the V gene TRBV5-1; tentatively, D is TRBD1 (5 bases). Germline V gene sequence: CDR1 SGHRS, CDR2 YFSETQ. This CDR3 spans 14 amino acids. The V end lost 1 base, the J end lost 1 base, and 8 bases lay between the germline ends. CDR3 in amino acids: CASSLLDTNTEAFF. The sequenced part of the CDR3 DNA is TGCGCCAGCAGCTTGTTGGACACGAACACTGAA.

This clone was seen only a few times. A single base separates this from a much larger clone, so it may be a read error. The sequence runs out 3 residues before the end of the CDR3; the remainder is reconstructed from the germline J gene. The chain uses TRBV19 and TRBJ2-3, with 8 bases matching TRBD1. CDR1 LNHDA and CDR2 SQIVND come from the germline V gene (reference sequence). This CDR3 region has 16 residues. CDR3 DNA (partial): TGTGCCAGTAGTACGCGGGACAGGCCAAGCAATCAGCCG. Its protein is CASSTRDRPSNQP. In full, the CDR3 reads CASSTRDRPSNQPQYF.

This clone was counted many times. The read ends 3 residues before the CDR3 terminus; that terminus is restored from the germline J gene. The gene calls are TRBV12-3 or TRBV12-4 and TRBJ1-1; 9 positions agree with TRBD1. The V gene end was trimmed by 5 bases and the J gene end by 4 bases; junction bases not matched to a gene: 8. CDR3 length: 15 residues. The DNA read from the CDR3 is TGTGCCAGCAGTCCAGAACGACAGGGGGGCACTGAA. Translating gives CASSPERQGGTE. The whole CDR3 protein is CASSPERQGGTEAFF.

This clone has ten or more counts. The DNA ends 3 residues before the CDR3 does, and the rest of the CDR3 is filled in from the germline J gene. The chain joins TRBV6-2 or TRBV6-3 to TRBJ2-7; no definite D call. Germline values: CDR1 MNHEY, CDR2 SVGEGT. The V and J ends lost 5 bases and 4 bases respectively, with 9 bases between them. The CDR3 length is 12 residues. CDR3 region: CASSRSGYEQYF. The covered CDR3 bases are TGTGCCAGCAGTCGGTCCGGGTACGAG.

This clone has ten or more counts. The read terminates 3 residues before the CDR3 end, so the remaining end is supplied by the germline J gene. V and J are TRBV2 and TRBJ1-4; the match to TRBD1 covers 7 bases. CDR3 size: 13 residues. Germline CDR1 is SNHLY and CDR2 is FYNNEI. J was trimmed by 8 bases and V by 6 bases; bases with no gene match: 6. The CDR3: CASRTGSEEKLFF. CDR3 DNA, as far as it was read: TGTGCCAGCAGGACAGGGTCCGAAGAAAAA.

This clone was counted between two and nine times. A read error may explain this, as a much larger clone is one base away. The read gets to within 3 residues of the CDR3 end, and the germline J gene fills in the rest. The V gene is TRBV2, the J gene TRBJ2-3, with 8 bases fitting TRBD1. The CDR3 runs to 15 residues. Germline values: CDR1 SNHLY, CDR2 FYNNEI. The sequenced CDR3 bases are TGTGCCAGCAGGGCGGGACAGGCTAGCAATCAGCCG. Translating it yields CASRAGQASNQP. The whole CDR3 reads CASRAGQASNQPQYF.

This clone occurred many times. The read ends 3 residues before the CDR3 terminus; that terminus is restored from the germline J gene. This rearrangement joins TRBV20-1 to TRBJ2-1, with 9 bases that match TRBD2. J was trimmed by 9 bases and V by 1 base; bases with no gene match: 7. The V gene's germline CDR1 is DFQATT and CDR2 SNEGSKA (reference sequence). The CDR3 is 14 residues long. CDR3 sequence reads: CSARASGGWGEQFF. CDR3 bases read: TGCAGTGCTAGAGCGAGCGGGGGGTGGGGTGAG.

This clone was observed at least ten times. The read gets to within 3 residues of the CDR3 end, and the germline J gene fills in the rest. Additional DNA sequences in this sample encode the identical CDR3. This sequence joins TRBV5-1 and TRBJ1-2; a possible D gene is TRBD1 (5 bases). Germline CDR1 is SGHRS and CDR2 is YFSETQ. The CDR3 loop spans 16 amino acids. CDR3 sequence reads: CASSDRLARPTDTYTF. The CDR3 DNA, read in part, is TGCGCCAGCAGCGACAGACTAGCGCGGCCCACAGATACC. Full variable domain (remainder filled in from reference TRBV5-1 and TRBJ1-2): KAGVTQTPRYLIKTRGQQVTLSCSPISGHRSVSWYQQTPGQGLQFLFEYFSETQRNKGNFPGRFSGRQFSNSRSEMNVSTLELGDSALYLCASSDRLARPTDTYTFGSGTRLTVV.

As for this clone: The read gets to within 3 residues of the CDR3 end, and the germline J gene fills in the rest. This chain connects TRBV6-2 or TRBV6-3 to TRBJ1-3, with D possibly being TRBD1 (5 bases). CDR3 length: 17 residues. CDR1 MNHEY and CDR2 SVGEGT come from the germline V gene. V lost 6 bases and J lost 0, with 18 bases in between. The CDR3 loop is CASSLRQPTFSGNTIYF. The sequenced CDR3 bases are TGTGCCAGCAGCCTAAGACAGCCCACGTTCTCTGGAAACACC.

This clone has a count of ten or more. The read falls 3 residues short of the CDR3 end, and the missing part is taken from the germline J gene. The chain links TRBV5-1 to TRBJ2-5; D unresolved. V gave up 4 bases and J gave up 5 bases, with 12 bases separating them. There are 13 residues in the CDR3. Germline V gives CDR1 SGHRS, CDR2 YFSETQ. CDR3 region: CASSPSRLETQYF. CDR3 DNA, as far as it was read: TGCGCCAGCAGCCCTTCTAGGTTGGAGACC.

This clone has at least ten counts. From the germline J gene comes the end of the CDR3, since the read stops 3 residues before it. This chain uses TRBV7-2 with TRBJ2-3; 11 bases fit TRBD1. Germline-derived CDR1 and CDR2 are SGHTA and FQGNSA. The CDR3 runs to 15 residues. The junction had 6 bases not matched to a gene; V was cut back by 2 bases and J by 8 bases. CDR3 residues: CASSLPDRGQSTQYF. CDR3 DNA, as far as it was read: TGTGCCAGCAGCTTACCGGACAGGGGGCAAAGTACG.

This clone was recorded many times. The observed sequence ends 3 residues before the CDR3 terminus, with the missing tail filled in from the germline J gene. V gene TRBV18 combines with J gene TRBJ2-7; D not resolved. Trimming removed 0 bases at V and 2 bases at J, with 8 bases between. CDR3 length equals 14 residues. CDR1 is KGHSH, CDR2 LQKENI, per germline. This CDR3 reads CASSPPQAPYEQYF. The CDR3 DNA, read in part, is TGTGCCAGCTCACCACCTCAGGCCCCCTACGAG.

This clone was detected ten times or more. The read stops 3 residues short of the end of the CDR3; the missing end is completed from the germline J gene. J is TRBJ1-4 and V is TRBV2; D might be TRBD1 (6 bases). V lost 3 bases, J lost 7 bases, and 12 bases lay in between. The germline V gene has CDR1 SNHLY and CDR2 FYNNEI. The CDR3 is made up of 14 amino acids. The DNA read from the CDR3 is TGTGCCAGCAGTGAGTGGGCAGGGGTTGAAAAA. Translated: CASSEWAGVEK. From start to end, the CDR3 is CASSEWAGVEKLFF.

This clone was counted between two and nine times. Read data end 3 residues before the CDR3 end; the end is taken from the germline J gene. V and J are TRBV7-6 and TRBJ1-2; D is perhaps TRBD1 (5 bases). Looked up from germline, CDR1 is SGHVS and CDR2 is FNYEAQ. The CDR3 runs 14 residues. CDR3 sequence reads: CASSLARASYDYTF. Partial CDR3 DNA: TGTGCCAGCAGCTTAGCCAGGGCCTCCTACGAC.

This clone was counted a few times. Read sequence stops 3 residues before the CDR3 end, and the germline J gene provides the missing end. The chain carries TRBV2 and TRBJ1-1; 9 nucleotides align to TRBD1. The germline gives CDR1 SNHLY, CDR2 FYNNEI. This CDR3 has 13 residues. This chain's CDR3 is CASSVSRTGVAFF. The covered CDR3 bases are TGTGCCAGCAGTGTCTCTAGGACAGGGGTA.

This clone appeared many times. The observed sequence ends 3 residues before the CDR3 terminus, with the missing tail filled in from the germline J gene. The chain has TRBV20-1 and TRBJ2-1; 13 positions match TRBD2. This CDR3 has 18 amino acids. J lost 4 bases, V lost 0 bases, and 9 bases had no gene match. Looked up from germline, CDR1 is DFQATT and CDR2 is SNEGSKA (reference sequence). This chain's CDR3 is CSARDFGGLAGIYNEQFF. The covered CDR3 bases are TGCAGTGCTAGAGATTTTGGGGGACTAGCGGGAATATACAATGAG.

This clone was counted many times. Coverage ceases 3 residues before the CDR3 finishes, and the germline J gene fills in the end. This rearrangement joins TRBV18 to TRBJ1-5; unclear D gene. The V gene lost 0 bases and the J gene lost 9 bases, with 6 bases spanning the gap. Germline V lookup: CDR1 KGHSH, CDR2 LQKENI. The CDR3 is made up of 12 amino acids. The CDR3 spells CASSPPEGPQHF. CDR3 DNA (partial): TGTGCCAGCTCACCACCGGAGGGGCCC.